A single sample gave rise to the 10 T cell receptor beta chains below, sequenced in a study of blood T cell repertoires in COVID-19. This table comes from immunoSEQ multiplex PCR, and its TCRdb copy is limited to in-frame clones, with some not included. The data contain around 79,000 clones, roughly 84% of them singletons. The sample comprised peripheral blood. These receptors originate from a woman aged 60-75 years with acute or convalescent COVID-19.

The chain carries TRBV6-5 and TRBJ1-2; 7 positions agree with TRBD1. The CDR3 runs to 13 residues. V lost 7 bases, J lost 4 bases, and 6 bases stayed unmatched. Germline V lookup: CDR1 MNHEY, CDR2 SVGAGI. The CDR3 loop is CASTADRVYGYTF. The CDR3 DNA reads as TGTGCCAGCACCGCAGACAGGGTCTATGGCTACACCTTC.

The chain employs TRBV6-6 and TRBJ1-2, with TRBD1 identical over 7 bases. This CDR3 contains 15 residues. V lost 2 bases to trimming and J lost 0 bases; unmatched junction nucleotides: 3. Germline loops: CDR1 MNHNY, CDR2 SVGAGI (reference sequence). CDR3 sequence reads: CASSYDGTANYGYTF. The CDR3 region has the DNA TGTGCCAGCAGTTACGATGGGACAGCTAACTATGGCTACACCTTC.

This rearrangement joins TRBV5-5 to TRBJ1-4; D is ambiguous. Trimming took 5 bases from V and 5 from J, leaving 16 bases between them. In germline, CDR1 is SGHKS, CDR2 YYEKEE (reference sequence). The CDR3 spans 15 residues. As DNA, the CDR3 is TGTGCCAGCAGATCTGGTGGCCAACAGAATGAAAAACTGTTTTTT. It is translated as CASRSGGQQNEKLFF.

The rearrangement joins TRBV3-1 (or the pseudogene TRBV3-2) to TRBJ1-1; 7 bases are a match to TRBD1. CDR1 LGHDT and CDR2 YNNKEL come from the germline V gene (reference sequence). This CDR3 contains 14 residues. With V trimmed by 1 base and J by 7 bases, 6 bases remained unmatched. CDR3 amino acids: CASSQALTGVEAFF. CDR3 DNA sequence: TGTGCCAGCAGCCAAGCCCTCACAGGGGTTGAAGCTTTCTTT.

The chain employs TRBV6-5 and TRBJ1-5; 9 bases line up with TRBD1. Looked up from germline, CDR1 is MNHEY and CDR2 is SVGAGI. The CDR3 runs to 15 residues. V was clipped by 8 bases and J by 0 bases; unmatched bases: 5. The CDR3 bases are TGTGCCAGCGTCGAGACAGGGGGTAGCAATCAGCCCCAGCATTTT. Translating gives CASVETGGSNQPQHF.

This chain links TRBV6-1 with TRBJ1-1, with unresolved D. Germline-derived CDR1 and CDR2 are MNHNS and SASEGT. V was clipped by 2 bases and J by 11 bases, with 9 bases between them. CDR3 length: 11 amino acids. CDR3 bases: TGTGCCAGCAGTGAAACGGGGAGGGCTTTCTTT. Amino acids: CASSETGRAFF.

The chain joins TRBV14 to TRBJ2-3, with D perhaps TRBD2 (6 bases). The ends were cut back, 10 bases at V and 3 bases at J, with 20 bases in the middle. The V gene's germline CDR1 is SGHDN and CDR2 FVKESK. This CDR3 has 15 amino acids. The CDR3 nucleotides are TGTGCCACCTCGAAGGAGGGACTTACTACAGATACGCAGTATTTT. Translated, it gives CATSKEGLTTDTQYF.

The genes are TRBV11-2 and TRBJ1-4; D is possibly TRBD1 (6 bases). Looked up from germline, CDR1 is SGHAT and CDR2 is FQNNGV. This CDR3 is built from 14 residues. Trimming took 0 bases from V and 6 from J, leaving 8 bases between them. The CDR3 DNA reads as TGTGCCAGCAGCTTAGACAGGGGTTATGAAAAACTGTTTTTT. It encodes CASSLDRGYEKLFF.

J is TRBJ2-7 and V is TRBV3-1 (or the pseudogene TRBV3-2); D not resolved. The CDR3 contains 11 residues. V lost 10 bases and J 2 bases, leaving 9 bases between the germline ends. Germline CDR1 is LGHDT and CDR2 is YNNKEL (reference sequence). The CDR3 sequence: CATGQTYEQYF. The CDR3 bases are TGTGCCACAGGCCAGACCTACGAGCAGTACTTC.

The chain employs TRBV28 and TRBJ2-2, with TRBD1 as a possible D gene (5 bases). V lost 5 bases and J 0 bases, leaving 13 bases between the germline ends. Per the germline V gene, CDR1 is MDHEN and CDR2 is SYDVKM. The CDR3 covers 16 residues. CDR3 in DNA: TGTGCCAGCAGTCCCCAGACAGCTGCGAACACCGGGGAGCTGTTTTTT. Its translation is CASSPQTAANTGELFF. Full variable domain (rest looked up from reference TRBV28 and TRBJ2-2): DVKVTQSSRYLVKRTGEKVFLECVQDMDHENMFWYRQDPGLGLRLIYFSYDVKMKEKGDIPEGYSVSREKKERFSLILESASTNQTSMYLCASSPQTAANTGELFFGEGSRLTVL.